Listed below are T cell receptor beta chains from one sample, sequenced in a study of blood T cells in healthy people across ages. TCRdb itself ran the 5' RACE reads through MiXCR, one entry per CDR3 protein. The sample lists about 640,000 distinct CDR3 sequences, approximately 30% occurring once. Material: blood. These receptors originate from a woman aged 80 or older in good health. Both conserved end residues are part of each CDR3. D genes are given only for firm matches. Some rows mark clone size as missing; the rest say once, few, many or name a class of expanded clone.

clone size: many; D gene: TRBD1; J gene: TRBJ2-5; V gene: TRBV6-5; CDR3 DNA: TGTGCCAGCACCGCAACAGGGGGCCGGCGGGAGACCCAGTACTTC; CDR3 protein: CASTATGGRRETQYF
clone size: many; D gene: NA; J gene: TRBJ2-3; V gene: TRBV7-3; CDR3 DNA: TGTGCCAGCAGCTCTACAGGGTATGGCACAGATACGCAGTATTTT; CDR3 protein: CASSSTGYGTDTQYF
clone size: NA; D gene: NA; J gene: TRBJ1-5; V gene: TRBV5-5; CDR3 DNA: TGTGCCAGCAGCTTGGAATGGTGGCAGGGCGGTCAGCCCCAGCATTTT; CDR3 protein: CASSLEWWQGGQPQHF
clone size: many; D gene: NA; J gene: TRBJ2-6; V gene: TRBV12-3/TRBV12-4; CDR3 DNA: TGTGCCAGCAGTTTTAAGTCAGGGGCCAGCTCTGGGGCCAACGTCCTGACTTTC; CDR3 protein: CASSFKSGASSGANVLTF
clone size: NA; D gene: TRBD2; J gene: TRBJ2-7; V gene: TRBV7-9; CDR3 DNA: TGTGCCAGCAGCTTAGTCAGCGGGAGTGCCTACGAGCAGTACTTC; CDR3 protein: CASSLVSGSAYEQYF
clone size: NA; D gene: NA; J gene: TRBJ2-7; V gene: TRBV12-3/TRBV12-4; CDR3 DNA: TGTGCCAGCAGCCGGGACACCTCTTTAGGGCAGTACTTC; CDR3 protein: CASSRDTSLGQYF
clone size: many; D gene: TRBD1; J gene: TRBJ1-1; V gene: TRBV2; CDR3 DNA: TGTGCCAGCAAACAGGGGGGAGACACTGAAGCTTTCTTT; CDR3 protein: CASKQGGDTEAFF
clone size: NA; D gene: NA; J gene: TRBJ1-1; V gene: TRBV28; CDR3 DNA: TGTGCCAGCAGTTTATCGGCTTTTGACACTGAAGCTTTCTTT; CDR3 protein: CASSLSAFDTEAFF
clone size: few; D gene: NA; J gene: TRBJ2-5; V gene: TRBV7-9; CDR3 DNA: TGTGCCAGCAGCCTACGGACTGAGACCCAGTACTTC; CDR3 protein: CASSLRTETQYF
clone size: few; D gene: NA; J gene: TRBJ1-1; V gene: TRBV27; CDR3 DNA: TGTGCCAGCAGTTTTGCAGGGGCTCGGAACACTGAAGCTTTCTTT; CDR3 protein: CASSFAGARNTEAFF
clone size: many; D gene: TRBD2; J gene: TRBJ2-7; V gene: TRBV7-2; CDR3 DNA: TGTGCCAGCAGCTCAAGGGCGGGGGGTATCTACGAGCAGTACTTC; CDR3 protein: CASSSRAGGIYEQYF
clone size: few; D gene: NA; J gene: TRBJ2-2; V gene: TRBV19; CDR3 DNA: TGTGCCAGTAGTAGGGCAGGGGCGAACACCGGGGAGCTGTTTTTT; CDR3 protein: CASSRAGANTGELFF
clone size: NA; D gene: TRBD1; J gene: TRBJ1-2; V gene: TRBV6-4; CDR3 DNA: TGTGCCAGCAGTGACACTCCACAGGGGTTGAGTGGCTACACCTTC; CDR3 protein: CASSDTPQGLSGYTF
clone size: once; D gene: NA; J gene: TRBJ2-5; V gene: TRBV20-1; CDR3 DNA: TGCAGTGCTAGAGGCGAGATTCAAGCCGGGACCCAGTACTTC; CDR3 protein: CSARGEIQAGTQYF
clone size: many; D gene: TRBD2; J gene: TRBJ2-5; V gene: TRBV24-1; CDR3 DNA: TGTGCCACCAGTGATCATGGGACTAGCCAAGAGACCCAGTACTTC; CDR3 protein: CATSDHGTSQETQYF
clone size: NA; D gene: TRBD1; J gene: TRBJ2-3; V gene: TRBV12-3/TRBV12-4; CDR3 DNA: TGTGCCAGCAGTTTAGTGACAGGGAGAACAGATGCGCAGTATTTT; CDR3 protein: CASSLVTGRTDAQYF
clone size: NA; D gene: NA; J gene: TRBJ2-7; V gene: TRBV28; CDR3 DNA: TGTGCCAGCGAGGACTACAATGAGCAGTACTTC; CDR3 protein: CASEDYNEQYF
clone size: few; D gene: NA; J gene: TRBJ2-3; V gene: TRBV18; CDR3 DNA: TGTGCCAGCCCCCGAAACACAGATACGCAGTATTTT; CDR3 protein: CASPRNTDTQYF
clone size: many; D gene: NA; J gene: TRBJ1-2; V gene: TRBV20-1; CDR3 DNA: TGCAGTGCTAGAGATGAGGGGCACTATGGCTACACCTTC; CDR3 protein: CSARDEGHYGYTF
clone size: few; D gene: NA; J gene: TRBJ1-6; V gene: TRBV7-7; CDR3 DNA: TGTGCCAGCAGTCGGGATATGGATTCACCCCTCCACTTT; CDR3 protein: CASSRDMDSPLHF
clone size: few; D gene: NA; J gene: TRBJ2-5; V gene: TRBV30; CDR3 DNA: TGTGCCTGGAGTCCGCGCCTCGAGACCCAGTACTTC; CDR3 protein: CAWSPRLETQYF
clone size: few; D gene: NA; J gene: TRBJ1-2; V gene: TRBV6-5; CDR3 DNA: TGTGCCAGCAGTCATTTGGGCGGGAGTTCTATGGACTACACCTTC; CDR3 protein: CASSHLGGSSMDYTF
clone size: many; D gene: NA; J gene: TRBJ2-7; V gene: TRBV6-1; CDR3 DNA: TGTGCCAGCTATACGCCCAAATTAAACGAGCAGTACTTC; CDR3 protein: CASYTPKLNEQYF
clone size: NA; D gene: NA; J gene: TRBJ2-5; V gene: TRBV20-1; CDR3 DNA: TGCAGGGCTAGAGCGGAGGCAGATGAGCAGTACTTC; CDR3 protein: CRARAEADEQYF
clone size: NA; D gene: TRBD2; J gene: TRBJ2-1; V gene: TRBV24-1; CDR3 DNA: TGTGCCGCACAACCGGGACTAGCAACCAATGAGCAGTTCTTC; CDR3 protein: CAAQPGLATNEQFF
clone size: few; D gene: TRBD1; J gene: TRBJ1-5; V gene: TRBV4-2; CDR3 DNA: TGTGCCAGCAGCCAAGACAGTAGGACAGGGGGATTTAGCAATCAGCCCCAGCATTTT; CDR3 protein: CASSQDSRTGGFSNQPQHF
clone size: many; D gene: NA; J gene: TRBJ2-7; V gene: TRBV20-1; CDR3 DNA: TGCAGTGCTAGAGATTTTGGGAGAGGTCGGAGCTCCTACGAGCAGTACTTC; CDR3 protein: CSARDFGRGRSSYEQYF
clone size: NA; D gene: NA; J gene: TRBJ1-1; V gene: TRBV7-3; CDR3 DNA: TGTGCCAGCAGCTTAGGTGGGGCAGGGGCGGCTGAAGCTTTCTTT; CDR3 protein: CASSLGGAGAAEAFF
clone size: many; D gene: NA; J gene: TRBJ1-5; V gene: TRBV3-1; CDR3 DNA: TGTGCCAGCAGCCAGAAGCTGGCCAATCAGCCCCAGCATTTT; CDR3 protein: CASSQKLANQPQHF
clone size: few; D gene: NA; J gene: TRBJ2-3; V gene: TRBV7-9; CDR3 DNA: TGTGCCAGCAGCTTAGAACAGGGAAGGGATACGCAGTATTTT; CDR3 protein: CASSLEQGRDTQYF
clone size: many; D gene: NA; J gene: TRBJ2-1; V gene: TRBV10-3; CDR3 DNA: TGTGCCATCAGCCAAGGAGGGGGGGCCTCGAATGAGCAGTTCTTC; CDR3 protein: CAISQGGGASNEQFF
clone size: NA; D gene: NA; J gene: TRBJ2-5; V gene: TRBV5-1; CDR3 DNA: TGCGCCAGCAGCTCCGGGGGACTGCAACAAGAGACCCAGTACTTC; CDR3 protein: CASSSGGLQQETQYF
clone size: few; D gene: TRBD2; J gene: TRBJ2-3; V gene: TRBV25-1; CDR3 DNA: TGTGCCAGCAGTGACCCGGGACTAGCGGGATTGGCAGATACGCAGTATTTT; CDR3 protein: CASSDPGLAGLADTQYF
clone size: few; D gene: NA; J gene: TRBJ1-1; V gene: TRBV4-1; CDR3 DNA: TGCGCCAGCAGCCAAGCGTCAGGGTGGAACACTGAAGCTTTCTTT; CDR3 protein: CASSQASGWNTEAFF
clone size: NA; D gene: NA; J gene: TRBJ1-2; V gene: TRBV12-3/TRBV12-4; CDR3 DNA: TGTGCCATCGCGACAGGACCCAACTATGGCTACACCTTC; CDR3 protein: CAIATGPNYGYTF
clone size: NA; D gene: NA; J gene: TRBJ2-7; V gene: TRBV28; CDR3 DNA: TGTGCCAGCAGTTTGGGTATTCGACGCTGGGATCGGTACTTC; CDR3 protein: CASSLGIRRWDRYF
clone size: many; D gene: NA; J gene: TRBJ2-7; V gene: TRBV7-2; CDR3 DNA: TGTGCCAGCAGCTGGCGTGGACGGAGCTACGAGCAGTACTTC; CDR3 protein: CASSWRGRSYEQYF
clone size: NA; D gene: NA; J gene: TRBJ1-1; V gene: TRBV20-1; CDR3 DNA: TGCAGCACAAGGAATAGAGGGAGCTCTAACACTGAAGCTTTCTTT; CDR3 protein: CSTRNRGSSNTEAFF
clone size: NA; D gene: NA; J gene: TRBJ1-3; V gene: TRBV12-3/TRBV12-4; CDR3 DNA: TGTGCCAGCGGCCTAGGCACAGCTGGAAACACCATATATTTT; CDR3 protein: CASGLGTAGNTIYF
clone size: many; D gene: TRBD1; J gene: TRBJ2-4; V gene: TRBV7-9; CDR3 DNA: TGTGCCAGCAGCTTAGGGGACAGGGGAAACATTCAGTACTTC; CDR3 protein: CASSLGDRGNIQYF
clone size: NA; D gene: NA; J gene: TRBJ1-1; V gene: TRBV5-1; CDR3 DNA: TGCGCCAGCAGCCCCGGACAGCTAACCAACACTGAAGCTTTCTTT; CDR3 protein: CASSPGQLTNTEAFF
clone size: many; D gene: NA; J gene: TRBJ2-1; V gene: TRBV6-2/TRBV6-3; CDR3 DNA: TGTGCCAGCAGTTACTCTGGGGGATTAGAGCAGTTCTTC; CDR3 protein: CASSYSGGLEQFF
clone size: many; D gene: NA; J gene: TRBJ1-2; V gene: TRBV9; CDR3 DNA: TGTGCCAGCAGCGTTACAGGGTCTGACTATGGCTACACCTTC; CDR3 protein: CASSVTGSDYGYTF
clone size: few; D gene: NA; J gene: TRBJ1-1; V gene: TRBV29-1; CDR3 DNA: TGCAGCGTTGTCAGTCCCGGTGAAGCTTTCTTT; CDR3 protein: CSVVSPGEAFF
clone size: many; D gene: NA; J gene: TRBJ2-7; V gene: TRBV11-2; CDR3 DNA: TGTGCCAGCAGCTTAGTTGGGGGCAGCTTGGCGTACGAGCAGTACTTC; CDR3 protein: CASSLVGGSLAYEQYF
clone size: many; D gene: TRBD2; J gene: TRBJ2-3; V gene: TRBV25-1; CDR3 DNA: TGTGCCAGCAGTGAATTACAGCGGGGGGGCTTCACAGATACGCAGTATTTT; CDR3 protein: CASSELQRGGFTDTQYF
clone size: many; D gene: NA; J gene: TRBJ2-7; V gene: TRBV5-1; CDR3 DNA: TGCGCCAGCAGCTTTTCACAGATCTACGAGCAGTACTTC; CDR3 protein: CASSFSQIYEQYF
clone size: many; D gene: TRBD1; J gene: TRBJ2-1; V gene: TRBV9; CDR3 DNA: TGTGCCAGCAGCCCCGGACAGGGGATATACAATGAGCAGTTCTTC; CDR3 protein: CASSPGQGIYNEQFF
clone size: few; D gene: TRBD1; J gene: TRBJ1-4; V gene: TRBV27; CDR3 DNA: TGTGCCACGTCCCGCACGAGACAGGGTTATGAAAAACTGTTTTTT; CDR3 protein: CATSRTRQGYEKLFF
clone size: many; D gene: TRBD2; J gene: TRBJ2-3; V gene: TRBV27; CDR3 DNA: TGTGCCAGCAGAAAGCTAGCGGGGGAAATGGATACGCAGTATTTT; CDR3 protein: CASRKLAGEMDTQYF